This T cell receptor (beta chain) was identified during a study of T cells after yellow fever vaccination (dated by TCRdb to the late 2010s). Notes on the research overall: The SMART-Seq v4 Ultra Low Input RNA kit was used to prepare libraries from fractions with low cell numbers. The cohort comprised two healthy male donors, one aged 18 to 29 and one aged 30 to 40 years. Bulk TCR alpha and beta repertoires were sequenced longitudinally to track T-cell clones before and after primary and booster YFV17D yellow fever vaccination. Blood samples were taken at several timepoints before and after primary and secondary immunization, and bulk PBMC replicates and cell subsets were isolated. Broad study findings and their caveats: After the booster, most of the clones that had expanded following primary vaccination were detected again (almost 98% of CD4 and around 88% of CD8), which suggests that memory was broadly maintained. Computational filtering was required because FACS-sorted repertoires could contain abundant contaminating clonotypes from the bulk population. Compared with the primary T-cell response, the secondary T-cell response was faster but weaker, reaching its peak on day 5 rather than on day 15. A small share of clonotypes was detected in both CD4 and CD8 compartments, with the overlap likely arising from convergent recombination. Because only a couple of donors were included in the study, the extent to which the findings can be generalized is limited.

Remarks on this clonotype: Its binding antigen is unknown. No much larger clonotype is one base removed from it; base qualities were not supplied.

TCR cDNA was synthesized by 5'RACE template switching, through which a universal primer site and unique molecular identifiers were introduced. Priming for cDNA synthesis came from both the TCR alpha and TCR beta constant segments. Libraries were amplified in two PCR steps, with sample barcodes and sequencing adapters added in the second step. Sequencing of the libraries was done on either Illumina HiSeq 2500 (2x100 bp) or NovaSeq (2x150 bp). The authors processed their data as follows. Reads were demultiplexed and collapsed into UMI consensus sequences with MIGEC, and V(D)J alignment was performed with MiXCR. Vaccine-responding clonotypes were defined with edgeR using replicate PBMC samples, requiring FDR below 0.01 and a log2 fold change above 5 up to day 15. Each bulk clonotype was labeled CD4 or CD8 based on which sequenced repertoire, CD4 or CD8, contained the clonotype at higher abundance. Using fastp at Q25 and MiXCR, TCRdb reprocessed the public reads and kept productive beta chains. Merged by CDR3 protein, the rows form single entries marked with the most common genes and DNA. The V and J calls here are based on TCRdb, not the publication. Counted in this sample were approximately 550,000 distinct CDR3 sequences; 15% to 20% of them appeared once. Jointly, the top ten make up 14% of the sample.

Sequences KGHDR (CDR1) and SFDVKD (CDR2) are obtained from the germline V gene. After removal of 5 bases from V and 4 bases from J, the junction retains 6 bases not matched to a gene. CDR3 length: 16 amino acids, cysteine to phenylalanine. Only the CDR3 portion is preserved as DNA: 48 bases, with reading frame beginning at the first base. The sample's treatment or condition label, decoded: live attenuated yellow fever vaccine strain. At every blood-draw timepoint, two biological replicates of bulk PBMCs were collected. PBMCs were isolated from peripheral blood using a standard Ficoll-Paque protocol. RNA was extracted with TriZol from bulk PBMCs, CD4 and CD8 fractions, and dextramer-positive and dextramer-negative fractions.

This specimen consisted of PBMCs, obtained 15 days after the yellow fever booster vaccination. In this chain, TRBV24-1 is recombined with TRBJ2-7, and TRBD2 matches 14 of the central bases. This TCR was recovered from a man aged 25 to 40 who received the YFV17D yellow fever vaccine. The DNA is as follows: TGTGCCACCAGTGCCCTAGGGACTAGCGGGAGATACGAGCAGTACTTC. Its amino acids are CATSALGTSGRYEQYF.